This T cell receptor beta chain was identified during a study of CD4 T cells in relation to SARS-CoV-2 and coronaviruses. Study-level findings and limits: Each donor contributed either pre-pandemic or post-infection samples, not both.

Unexposed donor CD4+ T cells date from about 2011-2018, before the COVID-19 pandemic. Concerning this clone: The antigen remains undetermined.

Generated by immunoSEQ multiplex PCR, the TCRdb table keeps only in-frame clones and is missing some. The table shows tens of thousands of clones, with 90% to 95% occurring only once. The germline gives CDR1 MDHEN, CDR2 SYDVKM. The CDR3 extends over 18 amino acids. J lost 3 bases, V lost 7 bases, and 16 bases had no gene match. Material: naive CD4+ T cells from PBMCs. Specified subset: naive CD4+ T cells isolated by negative enrichment. This chain connects TRBV28 to TRBJ2-3, with 10 bases aligning to TRBD2. The receptor was derived from a human donor in good health. The CDR3 nucleotides are TGTGCCAGCACCCTTCACTTGGGACTAGCGTTAGGGACAGATACGCAGTATTTT. Protein sequence: CASTLHLGLALGTDTQYF.